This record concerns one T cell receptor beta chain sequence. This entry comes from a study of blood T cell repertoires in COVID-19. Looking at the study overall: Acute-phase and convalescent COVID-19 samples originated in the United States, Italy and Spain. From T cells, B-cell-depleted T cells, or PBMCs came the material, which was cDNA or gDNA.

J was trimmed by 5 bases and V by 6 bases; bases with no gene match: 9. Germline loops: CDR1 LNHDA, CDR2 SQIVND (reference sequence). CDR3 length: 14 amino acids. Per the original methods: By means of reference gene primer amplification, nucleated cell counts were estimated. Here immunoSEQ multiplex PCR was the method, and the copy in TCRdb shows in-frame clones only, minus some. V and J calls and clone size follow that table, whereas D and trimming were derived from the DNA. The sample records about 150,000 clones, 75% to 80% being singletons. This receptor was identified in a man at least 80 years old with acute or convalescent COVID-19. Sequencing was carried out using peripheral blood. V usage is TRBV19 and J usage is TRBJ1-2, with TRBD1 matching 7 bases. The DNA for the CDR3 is TGTGCCAGTAGAAAAACCGGGACAGAGTATGGCTACACCTTC. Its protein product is CASRKTGTEYGYTF.